This paragraph covers one T cell receptor (beta chain) sequence. The antigen it binds to is not known. Nothing much larger sits one base from this clone, and base qualities are not available. The donors were included in the validation cohort of 90 to 150 subjects, a group kept apart from the 666-subject first cohort. These data belong to a study of cytomegalovirus exposure and HLA in healthy donors (dated by TCRdb to between 2016 and 2019). Regarding the study in general: According to a later analysis, one platform produced both the roughly 120 validation repertoires and the roughly 660 repertoires of the first cohort. The aim of the study was to test whether cataloging public T cell receptors could identify signatures of past pathogen exposure. Along with the approximately 700-subject first cohort, a separate validation cohort of over a hundred different subjects was used. To predict cytomegalovirus infection status, the study brought together high-throughput TCR immunosequencing, statistical association of individual TCRs with disease status, and machine learning. Overall study outcomes, separate from this receptor: The authors suggested that the approach could potentially be extended to other disease states and immunological phenotypes. All 110 or so repertoires were used to score co-occurrence in the validation cohort in a later analysis, because that analysis had no HLA typing for the cohort. In the study, around 160 TCR beta chains were listed as associated with cytomegalovirus. In vitro tests confirmed that three of the cytomegalovirus-associated TCR beta chains recognize cytomegalovirus antigens. In a later analysis, TCRs clustered in the first cohort were found to also tend to co-occur in the 120 validation repertoires, with approximately 95% of cluster scores above 0. Cytomegalovirus status was reported to be diagnosed by the classifier with high specificity and sensitivity in both the original and validation cohorts. Most TCR sequences were observed very rarely across donors, whereas some public TCRs were present in many individuals.

Including cysteine and phenylalanine, the CDR3 has 17 amino acids. Just CDR3 DNA is preserved here, 51 bases in frame from base 1. Unmatched junction bases come to 14, with V trimmed by 6 bases and J by 5 bases. The germline V gene (reference sequence) supplies CDR1 LNHDA and CDR2 SQIVND. Library preparation used the immunoSEQ multiplex PCR assay. Per the authors' processing: A statistical classification framework was built to diagnose cytomegalovirus status from the catalog of TCR beta chain sequences. This is the immuneACCESS table as TCRdb keeps it, with only in-frame sequences that have V and J called. A part of the clones is gone; compared with another copy, unresolved V genes explain less than half, and the rest is unexplained. V and J calls and clone size are those listed in that table; D and trimming were worked out from the DNA. The sample yields roughly 120,000 clones; about 94% were counted once. Less than 1.5% of the sample comes from the top ten.

The receptor was isolated from a woman aged 18-30 years in good health and CMV-seronegative. The sequence links TRBV19 to TRBJ1-5; 9 of the junction bases match TRBD1. Sample: PBMCs. The CDR3 reads as follows: CASRAFYGQGYHQPQHF. The DNA sequence is given as TGTGCCAGTAGGGCTTTTTATGGACAGGGGTATCATCAGCCCCAGCATTTT. With all but the CDR3 taken from the reference TRBV19 and TRBJ1-5 genes, the full variable domain is: DGGITQSPKYLFRKEGQNVTLSCEQNLNHDAMYWYRQDPGQGLRLIYYSQIVNDFQKGDIAEGYSVSREKKESFPLTVTSAQKNPTAFYLCASRAFYGQGYHQPQHFGDGTRLSIL.